The 17 T cell receptor beta chains in this list originate from one sample, sequenced in a study of cytomegalovirus exposure and HLA in healthy donors. In the PCR, 60 Vbeta and 13 Jbeta primers were used. Using immunoSEQ multiplex PCR, the repertoire was profiled, and TCRdb retains in-frame clones only, with some absent. The sample has fewer than 250,000 clones; approximately 78% are singletons. Material: PBMCs. The receptors here all came from a male donor in good health and CMV-seronegative.

This clone was seen a few times. The V gene is TRBV27, the J gene TRBJ2-7, with TRBD2 identical over 9 bases. The CDR3 covers 18 residues. V lost 0 bases, J lost 1 base, and 10 bases stayed unmatched. Looked up from germline, CDR1 is MNHEY and CDR2 is SMNVEV (reference sequence). The CDR3, as DNA: TGTGCCAGCAGTTTATCGGACCCTAGCGGGATACCTTCCTACGAGCAGTACTTC. It is translated as CASSLSDPSGIPSYEQYF.

The chain recombines TRBV27 with TRBJ2-5; D gene uncertain. The germline V gene has CDR1 MNHEY and CDR2 SMNVEV (reference sequence). This CDR3 has 13 residues. Trimming took off 6 bases at V and 0 bases at J, with 8 bases between the two ends. CDR3: CASSTQYQETQYF. CDR3 DNA sequence: TGTGCCAGCAGCACCCAGTACCAAGAGACCCAGTACTTC.

V is TRBV5-1 and J is TRBJ1-4, with D maybe TRBD1 (5 bases). The CDR3 runs 16 residues. V was pared by 1 base and J by 0 bases, with 10 bases between. Germline-derived CDR1 and CDR2 are SGHRS and YFSETQ. CDR3 residues: CASSLRGMATNEKLFF. The CDR3 DNA reads TGCGCCAGCAGCTTGCGGGGGATGGCAACTAATGAAAAACTGTTTTTT.

In DNA, the CDR3 is TGTGCCAGCAGTGGTACAGGACCCCTCTACGAGCAGTACTTC. It yields the protein CASSGTGPLYEQYF. The gene calls are TRBV6-1 and TRBJ2-7; a possible D gene is TRBD1 (5 bases). V lost 4 bases and J lost 3, with 13 bases in between. The CDR3 loop spans 14 amino acids. The germline V gene encodes CDR1 MNHNS and CDR2 SASEGT.

The V call is TRBV4-1, the J call TRBJ2-7; D is possibly TRBD1 (6 bases). Germline loops: CDR1 MGHRA, CDR2 YSYEKL. Deletions cut 0 bases from V and 3 bases from J, with 12 bases between. This CDR3 region has 15 residues. The CDR3 is CASSQDRGQSYEQYF. CDR3 coding DNA: TGCGCCAGCAGCCAAGATAGGGGACAAAGCTACGAGCAGTACTTC.

This clone was recorded once. The chain recombines TRBV5-1 with TRBJ2-1; 9 positions agree with TRBD2. The CDR3 runs to 15 residues. Germline V CDR1 and CDR2: SGHRS, YFSETQ. V shed 4 bases and J 5 bases; nucleotides not matched to a gene: 7. The CDR3 DNA sequence: TGCGCCAGCAGCCGCACTAGCGGGCTAAACAATGAGCAGTTCTTC. Its translation: CASSRTSGLNNEQFF.

This clone was seen more than once but under ten times. The V call is TRBV9, the J call TRBJ1-1; no clear D. The germline gives CDR1 SGDLS, CDR2 YYNGEE. The V end was cut by 0 bases, the J end by 1 base, with 4 bases between. The CDR3 extends over 13 amino acids. In DNA, the CDR3 is TGTGCCAGCAGCGTAGTCTGGAACACTGAAGCTTTCTTT. It yields the protein CASSVVWNTEAFF.

This clone was counted between two and nine times. CDR3 DNA: TGTGCCAGCAGCCCAGATAGACGGCGAGGGACCCAGTACTTC. As protein: CASSPDRRRGTQYF. The chain is built from TRBV7-2 and TRBJ2-5; D uncertain. The V end lost 5 bases, the J end lost 7 bases, and 17 bases lay between the germline ends. CDR1 and CDR2 (germline): SGHTA, FQGNSA. CDR3 length equals 14 residues.

This chain connects TRBV5-1 to TRBJ2-1; 8 bases agree with TRBD2. V shed 0 bases, J shed 8 bases, and the junction held 10 bases outside the gene matches. The CDR3 has 16 residues. Germline assignment: CDR1 SGHRS and CDR2 YFSETQ. CDR3: CASSLGTSGGGDEQFF. CDR3 DNA sequence: TGCGCCAGCAGCTTGGGAACTAGCGGAGGGGGGGATGAGCAGTTCTTC.

The CDR3 here is CASSIYRGIDTQYF. The CDR3 DNA is TGTGCCAGTAGTATCTACAGGGGTATAGATACGCAGTATTTT. The chain links TRBV19 to TRBJ2-3; 7 bases agree with TRBD1. Germline V gene data show CDR1 as LNHDA and CDR2 as SQIVND (reference sequence). Germline trimming cut 3 bases from V and 5 bases from J; bases unmatched to any gene: 5. This CDR3 is built from 14 residues.

In this sample, this clone turned up once. The CDR3 reads CASRGQGQGYQPQHF. The CDR3 bases are TGTGCCAGCAGGGGACAGGGACAGGGATATCAGCCCCAGCATTTT. The gene calls are TRBV6-5 and TRBJ1-5; 9 bases are shared with TRBD1. From germline, CDR1 is MNHEY and CDR2 SVGAGI. This CDR3 is 15 amino acids long. J lost 5 bases, V lost 6 bases, and 8 bases had no gene match.

CDR3 protein: CASSAPRASGSSEFF. CDR3 nucleotides: TGTGCCAGTAGCGCCCCCCGGGCTAGCGGGAGTTCGGAGTTCTTC. The J gene is TRBJ2-1, the V gene TRBV19; 10 positions match TRBD2. Germline assignment: CDR1 LNHDA and CDR2 SQIVND (reference sequence). The CDR3 has 15 amino acids. V was pared by 6 bases and J by 14 bases, with 16 bases of the junction left unmatched.

This clone was seen a handful of times. As DNA, the CDR3 is TGTGCCAGCAGTTTCGGCAGGGGGAACACTGAAGCTTTCTTT. Protein product: CASSFGRGNTEAFF. V is TRBV28 and J is TRBJ1-1; a possible D gene is TRBD1 (6 bases). Trimming shortened V by 3 bases and J by 1 base, and 9 bases separated the two germline ends. This CDR3 has 14 amino acids. CDR1 and CDR2 from the germline V gene are MDHEN and SYDVKM. The full variable domain, completed using reference TRBV28 and TRBJ1-1, is DVKVTQSSRYLVKRTGEKVFLECVQDMDHENMFWYRQDPGLGLRLIYFSYDVKMKEKGDIPEGYSVSREKKERFSLILESASTNQTSMYLCASSFGRGNTEAFFGQGTRLTVV.

The V and J genes are TRBV19 and TRBJ2-1, with 7 bases lining up with TRBD1. The CDR3 extends over 16 amino acids. With V trimmed by 6 bases and J by 5 bases, 13 bases remained unmatched. The germline CDR1 and CDR2 sequences are LNHDA and SQIVND (reference sequence). The chain's CDR3 is CASRVRDSALNNEQFF. The CDR3 DNA sequence: TGTGCCAGTAGGGTCCGGGACAGCGCACTTAACAATGAGCAGTTCTTC.

V is TRBV6-5 and J is TRBJ2-2; 7 bases fit TRBD1. Germline lookup yields CDR1 MNHEY and CDR2 SVGAGI. There are 15 residues in the CDR3. The V segment lost 5 bases and the J segment 4 bases; nucleotides outside the gene matches: 7. The CDR3 sequence is CASSPLGQTTGELFF. The CDR3 DNA reads as TGTGCCAGCAGTCCGTTGGGACAGACCACCGGGGAGCTGTTTTTT.

The chain carries TRBV11-2 and TRBJ1-4, with D possibly being TRBD1 (5 bases). V gave up 3 bases and J gave up 8 bases, with 13 bases separating them. Germline CDR1 SGHAT, CDR2 FQNNGV. The CDR3 extends over 14 amino acids. CDR3 DNA sequence: TGTGCCAGCAGCTTCGGGGGGTCGGAGGAAAAACTGTTTTTT. Protein sequence: CASSFGGSEEKLFF.

This chain connects TRBV5-6 to TRBJ1-2, with a tentative D call TRBD1 (5 bases). Germline CDR1 and CDR2: SGHDT and YYEEEE. The CDR3 consists of 15 residues. Trimming removed 0 bases at V and 5 bases at J, with 14 bases between. The CDR3 loop is CASSLDQRGAYGYTF. In DNA, the CDR3 is TGTGCCAGCAGCTTGGACCAAAGGGGTGCATATGGCTACACCTTC.